The rows below give T cell receptor beta chains drawn from one sample of a study of cytomegalovirus exposure and HLA in healthy donors. Data came from immunoSEQ multiplex PCR; TCRdb stores just in-frame clones and leaves some out. The table includes around 100,000 clones, approximately 80% detected once. Specimen: PBMCs. These TCRs come from a woman younger than 45 in good health and CMV-seronegative. Each CDR3 is given with its conserved first and last residue. D genes are given only for firm matches. Where a row states a size, it is once, few, many or the class of an expanded clone; other rows omit it.

size	V	J	D	length	CDR3	DNA
-	TRBV4-2	TRBJ1-1	TRBD1	15	CASSQDNGQGSLAFF	TGTGCCAGCAGCCAAGATAACGGACAGGGGTCCCTAGCTTTCTTT
-	TRBV30	TRBJ1-4	TRBD1	15	CAWGRQGQANEKLFF	TGTGCCTGGGGCCGACAGGGACAAGCTAATGAAAAACTGTTTTTT
-	TRBV29-1	TRBJ1-3	-	15	CRERDTGGSGNTIYF	TGCAGGGAAAGGGACACAGGAGGATCTGGAAACACCATATATTTT
-	TRBV18	TRBJ2-7	-	11	CASSPQYEQYF	TGTGCCAGCTCACCTCAGTACGAGCAGTACTTC
-	TRBV7-9	TRBJ2-3	-	14	CASSLGQSTDTQYF	TGTGCCAGCAGCCTGGGACAAAGCACAGATACGCAGTATTTT
few	TRBV5-1	TRBJ2-7	-	13	CASSLDQVMAQYF	TGCGCCAGCAGCTTGGACCAGGTTATGGCGCAGTACTTC
-	TRBV19	TRBJ1-5	TRBD1	12	CATRQGGQPQHF	TGTGCCACCAGACAGGGAGGTCAGCCCCAGCATTTT
-	TRBV6-6	TRBJ1-2	-	14	CASSYLPDSYGYTF	TGTGCCAGCAGTTACCTCCCGGACAGCTATGGCTACACCTTC
few	TRBV7-2	TRBJ2-5	-	13	CASSLASPGTQYF	TGTGCCAGCAGCTTAGCGTCCCCGGGGACCCAGTACTTC
few	TRBV5-5	TRBJ1-4	TRBD1	14	CASSPTGADEKLFF	TGTGCCAGCAGCCCGACAGGGGCTGATGAAAAACTGTTTTTT
-	TRBV7-9	TRBJ2-2	TRBD1	16	CASSLVATGGTGELFF	TGTGCCAGCAGCTTAGTAGCGACAGGGGGCACCGGGGAGCTGTTTTTT
-	TRBV11-2	TRBJ2-3	-	12	CASTDFGDTQYF	TGTGCCAGCACCGACTTCGGAGATACGCAGTATTTT
-	TRBV27	TRBJ1-1	-	14	CASSLSRGVSEAFF	TGTGCCAGCAGTTTATCCCGGGGGGTGTCTGAAGCTTTCTTT
-	TRBV12-5	TRBJ2-1	-	13	CASGPDYYNEQFF	TGTGCTAGTGGTCCGGACTACTACAATGAGCAGTTCTTC
-	TRBV11-2	TRBJ1-1	-	14	CASSFWKRDTEAFF	TGTGCCAGCAGCTTTTGGAAACGGGACACTGAAGCTTTCTTT
-	TRBV5-1	TRBJ2-1	TRBD2	16	CASSLEGSGAYNEQFF	TGCGCCAGCAGCTTGGAGGGTAGCGGGGCCTACAATGAGCAGTTCTTC
-	TRBV4-2	TRBJ2-7	-	14	CASSQGRFFYEQYF	TGTGCCAGCAGCCAAGGCAGATTTTTTTACGAGCAGTACTTC
few	TRBV7-9	TRBJ1-2	TRBD1	16	CASSLLADRGLYGYTF	TGTGCCAGCAGCTTATTGGCGGACAGGGGGCTCTATGGCTACACCTTC
-	TRBV28	TRBJ1-2	-	12	CASSYGGNGYTF	TGTGCCAGCAGTTACGGGGGAAATGGCTACACCTTC
-	TRBV27	TRBJ1-1	-	15	CASSLLQGSNTEAFF	TGTGCCAGCAGTTTACTACAGGGTTCGAACACTGAAGCTTTCTTT
few	TRBV5-6	TRBJ1-5	-	15	CASSLIRNSNQPQHF	TGTGCCAGCAGCTTAATCAGAAATAGCAATCAGCCCCAGCATTTT
-	TRBV15	TRBJ2-7	-	16	CATSRGAARGWIEQYF	TGTGCCACCAGCAGAGGGGCAGCCCGGGGGTGGATCGAGCAGTACTTC
-	TRBV7-9	TRBJ1-4	-	15	CASSYGEFDTEKLFF	TGTGCCAGCAGCTACGGGGAGTTTGACACTGAAAAACTGTTTTTT
-	TRBV18	TRBJ2-2	TRBD1	14	CASSGQDPSGELFF	TGTGCCAGCTCAGGACAGGATCCAAGCGGGGAGCTGTTTTTT
few	TRBV5-1	TRBJ1-4	-	16	CASSLDGQSGNEKLFF	TGCGCCAGCAGCTTGGACGGACAGAGTGGCAATGAAAAACTGTTTTTT
-	TRBV2	TRBJ1-1	TRBD1	17	CASSYGIMGQGNTEAFF	TGTGCCAGCAGTTACGGGATAATGGGACAGGGGAACACTGAAGCTTTCTTT
-	TRBV10-3	TRBJ2-5	-	12	CAISDRVETQYF	TGTGCCATCAGTGACAGGGTTGAGACCCAGTACTTC
-	TRBV7-8	TRBJ1-2	-	18	CASSPGGRRGRSRQGYTF	TGTGCCAGCAGCCCGGGGGGGCGACGAGGTAGAAGCCGCCAAGGCTACACCTTC
-	TRBV11-2	TRBJ1-1	-	13	CASSQGTGRIAFF	TGTGCCAGCAGCCAAGGCACAGGGAGAATTGCTTTCTTT
-	TRBV2	TRBJ2-7	TRBD1	13	CASNGQGIYEQYF	TGTGCCAGCAACGGACAGGGGATCTACGAGCAGTACTTC
-	TRBV10-3	TRBJ2-5	TRBD1	14	CAISLGDRGETQYF	TGTGCCATCAGTTTGGGGGACAGGGGAGAGACCCAGTACTTC
-	TRBV9	TRBJ1-2	-	13	CASSIGGNYGYTF	TGTGCCAGCAGTATCGGCGGGAACTATGGCTACACCTTC
-	TRBV29-1	TRBJ1-4	TRBD1	15	CSAVGTAATNEKLFF	TGCAGCGCTGTGGGGACAGCGGCAACTAATGAAAAACTGTTTTTT
-	TRBV29-1	TRBJ1-2	-	12	CSVERSNYGYTF	TGCAGCGTTGAAAGGAGCAACTATGGCTACACCTTC
-	TRBV15	TRBJ2-7	TRBD2	15	CATSMTSGANYEQYF	TGTGCCACCAGCATGACTAGCGGGGCAAATTACGAGCAGTACTTC
-	TRBV5-1	TRBJ1-2	-	17	CASSLWTAGSTNYGYTF	TGCGCCAGCAGCTTGTGGACAGCTGGAAGTACTAACTATGGCTACACCTTC
-	TRBV7-6	TRBJ2-3	TRBD2	16	CASSPGASGNTDTQYF	TGTGCCAGCAGCCCCGGGGCTAGCGGAAACACAGATACGCAGTATTTT
-	TRBV19	TRBJ1-5	-	17	CASSPWAGERSNQPQHF	TGTGCCAGTAGTCCGTGGGCAGGGGAACGGAGCAATCAGCCCCAGCATTTT
-	TRBV6-6	TRBJ2-7	-	15	CASSYWGGERYEQYF	TGTGCCAGCAGTTACTGGGGTGGGGAGCGGTACGAGCAGTACTTC
-	TRBV2	TRBJ2-3	TRBD2	15	CASNAAGTNTDTQYF	TGTGCCAGCAACGCCGCCGGGACTAACACAGATACGCAGTATTTT
-	TRBV7-6	TRBJ2-1	TRBD1	20	CASSHYLGTGDLLRVNEQFF	TGTGCCAGCAGCCATTATCTAGGGACAGGCGACTTATTGCGGGTAAATGAGCAGTTCTTC
-	TRBV15	TRBJ1-1	-	12	CATSAYRAEAFF	TGTGCCACCAGCGCCTACAGGGCTGAAGCTTTCTTT
-	TRBV15	TRBJ2-7	-	14	CATSRDLAAYEQYF	TGTGCCACCAGCAGAGATTTGGCAGCCTACGAGCAGTACTTC
-	TRBV10-1	TRBJ2-5	-	15	CASSESVFSQETQYF	TGCGCCAGCAGTGAGTCGGTCTTCAGCCAAGAGACCCAGTACTTC
-	TRBV27	TRBJ2-7	TRBD2	15	CASSQLAGGMYEQYF	TGTGCCAGCAGTCAACTAGCGGGAGGGATGTACGAGCAGTACTTC
-	TRBV19	TRBJ1-5	-	15	CASSRDMGGRQPQHF	TGTGCCAGTAGTAGAGATATGGGGGGAAGACAGCCCCAGCATTTT
-	TRBV5-1	TRBJ2-1	TRBD2	14	CASSPLAGGNEQFF	TGCGCCAGCAGCCCATTAGCGGGAGGCAATGAGCAGTTCTTC
-	TRBV15	TRBJ1-1	-	15	CATSSPQEARTEAFF	TGTGCCACCAGCAGCCCCCAGGAGGCCCGCACCGAAGCTTTCTTT
-	TRBV27	TRBJ2-6	-	16	CASSLVWSSGANVLTF	TGTGCCAGCAGTTTAGTGTGGAGCTCTGGGGCCAACGTCCTGACTTTC
-	TRBV14	TRBJ1-2	TRBD1	13	CASSQGQGRGYTF	TGTGCCAGTAGCCAGGGACAGGGGCGCGGCTACACCTTC
few	TRBV25-1	TRBJ1-1	TRBD1	14	CASRLGQSNTEAFF	TGTGCCAGCAGGCTGGGACAGAGTAACACTGAAGCTTTCTTT
once	TRBV5-4	TRBJ2-5	-	17	CASSLRGWSHTQETQYF	TGTGCCAGCAGCTTAAGGGGTTGGTCCCATACCCAAGAGACCCAGTACTTC
-	TRBV27	TRBJ1-5	-	14	CASSLEGGNQPQHF	TGTGCCAGCAGTTTAGAGGGGGGCAATCAGCCCCAGCATTTT
-	TRBV7-6	TRBJ1-2	-	14	CASSPRGPNYGYTF	TGTGCCAGCAGTCCTAGAGGTCCTAACTATGGCTACACCTTC
few	TRBV28	TRBJ2-1	TRBD2	16	CASSLLAGGLGGEQFF	TGTGCCAGCAGTTTACTAGCGGGGGGGCTGGGGGGTGAGCAGTTCTTC
-	TRBV5-1	TRBJ1-2	TRBD1	11	CATRQGTGYTF	TGCGCCACCAGACAGGGGACGGGCTACACCTTC
-	TRBV9	TRBJ2-7	-	13	CASNQGFGYEQYF	TGTGCCAGCAACCAGGGATTCGGCTACGAGCAGTACTTC
-	TRBV18	TRBJ2-7	TRBD1	15	CASSPSGQGVYEQYF	TGTGCCAGCTCACCGTCGGGACAGGGGGTATACGAGCAGTACTTC
-	TRBV6-5	TRBJ2-7	TRBD2	15	CASSSSTSGIREQYF	TGTGCCAGCAGTTCCTCGACTAGCGGGATAAGGGAGCAGTACTTC